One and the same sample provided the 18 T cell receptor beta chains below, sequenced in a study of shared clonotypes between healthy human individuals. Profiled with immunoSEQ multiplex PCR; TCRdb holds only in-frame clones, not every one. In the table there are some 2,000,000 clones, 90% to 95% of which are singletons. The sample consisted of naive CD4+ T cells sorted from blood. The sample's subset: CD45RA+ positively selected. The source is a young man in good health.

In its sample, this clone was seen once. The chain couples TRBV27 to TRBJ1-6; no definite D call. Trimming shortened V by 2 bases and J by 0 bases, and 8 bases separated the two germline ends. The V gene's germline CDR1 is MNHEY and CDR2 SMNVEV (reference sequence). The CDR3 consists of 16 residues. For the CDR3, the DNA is TGTGCCAGCAGTTTAATAGGCGTCTCCTATAATTCACCCCTCCACTTT. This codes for CASSLIGVSYNSPLHF.

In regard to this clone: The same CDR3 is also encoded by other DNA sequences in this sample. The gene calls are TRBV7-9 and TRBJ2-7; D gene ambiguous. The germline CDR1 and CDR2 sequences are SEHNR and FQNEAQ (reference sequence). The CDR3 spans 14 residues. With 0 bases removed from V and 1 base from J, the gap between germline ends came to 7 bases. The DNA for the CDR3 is TGTGCCAGCAGCTTAGCCAAGGGATCCTACGAGCAGTACTTC. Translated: CASSLAKGSYEQYF. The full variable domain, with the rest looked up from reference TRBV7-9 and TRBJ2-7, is DTGVSQNPRHKITKRGQNVTFRCDPISEHNRLYWYRQTLGQGPEFLTYFQNEAQLEKSRLLSDRFSAERPKGSFSTLEIQRTEQGDSAMYLCASSLAKGSYEQYFGPGTRLTVT.

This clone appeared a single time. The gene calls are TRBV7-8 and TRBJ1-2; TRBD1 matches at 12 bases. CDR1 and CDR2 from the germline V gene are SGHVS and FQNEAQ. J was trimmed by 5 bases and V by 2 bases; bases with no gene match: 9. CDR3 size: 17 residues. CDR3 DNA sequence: TGTGCCAGCAGCTTACCTGGGACAGGGGGCAAGGGGTATGGCTACACCTTC. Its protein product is CASSLPGTGGKGYGYTF.

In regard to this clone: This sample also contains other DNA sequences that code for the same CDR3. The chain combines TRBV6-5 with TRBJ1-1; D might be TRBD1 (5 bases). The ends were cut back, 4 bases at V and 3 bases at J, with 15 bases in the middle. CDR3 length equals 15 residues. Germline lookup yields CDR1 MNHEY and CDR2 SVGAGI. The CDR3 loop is CASSSQGLGDTEAFF. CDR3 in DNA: TGTGCCAGCAGTTCCCAGGGTTTGGGGGACACTGAAGCTTTCTTT.

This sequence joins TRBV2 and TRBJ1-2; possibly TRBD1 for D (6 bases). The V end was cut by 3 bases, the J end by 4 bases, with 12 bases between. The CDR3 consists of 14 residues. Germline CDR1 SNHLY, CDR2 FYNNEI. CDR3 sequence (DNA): TGTGCCAGCAGTGATCCAGGGGTACTCTATGGCTACACCTTC. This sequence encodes CASSDPGVLYGYTF.

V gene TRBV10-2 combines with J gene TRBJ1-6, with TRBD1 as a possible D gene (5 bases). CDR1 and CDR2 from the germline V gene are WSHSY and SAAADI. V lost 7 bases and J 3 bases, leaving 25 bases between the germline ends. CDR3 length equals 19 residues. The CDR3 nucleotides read TGCGCCAGCACCCGAAGGGACCCAGTAAAGCCCCTCTATAATTCACCCCTCCACTTT. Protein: CASTRRDPVKPLYNSPLHF.

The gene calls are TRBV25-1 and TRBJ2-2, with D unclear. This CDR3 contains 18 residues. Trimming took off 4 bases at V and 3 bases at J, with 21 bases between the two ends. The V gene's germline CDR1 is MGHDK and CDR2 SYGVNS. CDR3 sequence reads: CASSGWLSVPPYTGELFF. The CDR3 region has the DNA TGTGCCAGCAGTGGGTGGTTATCGGTCCCTCCTTACACCGGGGAGCTGTTTTTT.

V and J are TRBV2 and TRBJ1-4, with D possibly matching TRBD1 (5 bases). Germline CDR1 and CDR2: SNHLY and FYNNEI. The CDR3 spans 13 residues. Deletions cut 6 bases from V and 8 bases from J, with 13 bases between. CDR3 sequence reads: CASRRGLEEKLFF. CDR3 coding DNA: TGTGCCAGCAGGCGGGGCTTGGAAGAAAAACTGTTTTTT.

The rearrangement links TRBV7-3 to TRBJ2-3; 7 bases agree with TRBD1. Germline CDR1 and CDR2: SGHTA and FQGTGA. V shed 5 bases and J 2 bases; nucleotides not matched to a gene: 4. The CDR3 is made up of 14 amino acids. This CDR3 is CASSPGQSTDTQYF. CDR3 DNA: TGTGCCAGCAGCCCGGGACAGTCCACAGATACGCAGTATTTT.

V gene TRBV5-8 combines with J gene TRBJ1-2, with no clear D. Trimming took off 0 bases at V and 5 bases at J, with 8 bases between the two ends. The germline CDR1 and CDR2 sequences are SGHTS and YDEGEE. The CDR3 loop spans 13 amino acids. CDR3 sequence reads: CASSLDGLYGYTF. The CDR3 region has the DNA TGTGCCAGCAGCTTGGACGGATTATATGGCTACACCTTC.

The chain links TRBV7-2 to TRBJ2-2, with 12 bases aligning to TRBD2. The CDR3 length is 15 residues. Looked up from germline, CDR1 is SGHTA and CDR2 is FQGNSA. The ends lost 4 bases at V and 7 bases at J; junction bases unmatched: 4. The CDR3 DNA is TGTGCCAGCAGCTCTCGGACTAGCGGGGTCGGGGAGCTGTTTTTT. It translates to CASSSRTSGVGELFF.

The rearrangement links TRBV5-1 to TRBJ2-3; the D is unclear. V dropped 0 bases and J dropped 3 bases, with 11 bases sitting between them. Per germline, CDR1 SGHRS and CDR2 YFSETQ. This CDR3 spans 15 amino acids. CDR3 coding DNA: TGCGCCAGCAGCTTGGATTTTACGGCAACAGATACGCAGTATTTT. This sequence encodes CASSLDFTATDTQYF.

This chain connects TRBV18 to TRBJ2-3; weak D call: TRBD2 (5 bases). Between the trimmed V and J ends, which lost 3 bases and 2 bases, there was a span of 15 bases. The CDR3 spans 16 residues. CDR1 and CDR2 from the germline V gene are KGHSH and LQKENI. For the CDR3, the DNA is TGTGCCAGCTCACCCCAGCGGAGGTCATACACAGATACGCAGTATTTT. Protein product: CASSPQRRSYTDTQYF.

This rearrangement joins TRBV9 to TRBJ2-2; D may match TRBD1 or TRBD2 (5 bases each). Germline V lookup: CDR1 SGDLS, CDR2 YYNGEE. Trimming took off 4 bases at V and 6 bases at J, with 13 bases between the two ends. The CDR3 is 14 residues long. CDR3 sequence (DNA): TGTGCCAGCAGCACGCGCAGGGACCCCGGGGAGCTGTTTTTT. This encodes CASSTRRDPGELFF.

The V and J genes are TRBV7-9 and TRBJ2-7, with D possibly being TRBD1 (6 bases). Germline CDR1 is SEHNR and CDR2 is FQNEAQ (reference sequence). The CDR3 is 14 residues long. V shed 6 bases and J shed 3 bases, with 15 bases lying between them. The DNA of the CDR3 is TGTGCCAGCAGTCGGGACATCAAAATCTACGAGCAGTACTTC. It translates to CASSRDIKIYEQYF.

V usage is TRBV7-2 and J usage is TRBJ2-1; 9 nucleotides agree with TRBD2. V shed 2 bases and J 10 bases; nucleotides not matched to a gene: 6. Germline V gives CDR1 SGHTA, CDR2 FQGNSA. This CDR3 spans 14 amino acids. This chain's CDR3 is CASSLRRLAGEQFF. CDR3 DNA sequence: TGTGCCAGCAGCTTAAGAAGGCTAGCGGGAGAGCAGTTCTTC.

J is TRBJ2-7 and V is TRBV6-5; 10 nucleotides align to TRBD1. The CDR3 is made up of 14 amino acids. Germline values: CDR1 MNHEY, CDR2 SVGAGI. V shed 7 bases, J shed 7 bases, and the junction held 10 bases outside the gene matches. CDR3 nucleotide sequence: TGTGCCAGCACCCCTGGGACAGGGGTACGGGAGCAGTACTTC. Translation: CASTPGTGVREQYF.

The CDR3 sequence is CASSFIAPDQWDEQFF. The CDR3 DNA follows: TGTGCCAGCAGCTTTATAGCCCCGGACCAATGGGATGAGCAGTTCTTC. The rearrangement joins TRBV12-1 to TRBJ2-1. TRBV12-1 is a pseudogene. This CDR3 has 16 residues.